This T cell receptor (beta chain) is drawn from a study of T cells in Graves' hyperthyroidism and ophthalmopathy (dated by TCRdb to 2018 to 2020). General notes on the study: Peripheral blood was collected at initial diagnosis, before any treatment. TCR V-J signatures able to tell the groups apart were searched for in a discovery cohort of 100 patients, of whom around 42 had Graves' ophthalmopathy and around 57 had stable Graves' hyperthyroidism. An independent validation cohort of under 20 hyperthyroidism patients and about 15 patients who later progressed to ophthalmopathy tested prospective prediction of ophthalmopathy. The approximately 98 discovery patients were randomly divided into training and test sets at a 7:3 ratio. The study also compared thyroid tissue and blood T-cell repertoires from about six Graves' hyperthyroidism patients. Following sampling, methimazole starting at 30 mg daily was given to hyperthyroidism patients, and high-dose intravenous methylprednisolone was given to ophthalmopathy patients. The paper describes TCR Vbeta CDR3 sequencing of about 140 peripheral blood samples, made up of under 50 ophthalmopathy patients, 70 to 75 hyperthyroidism patients and 17 progressor patients. Points the paper makes about the study in general: No statistical method was used to set the sample size in advance, and investigators knew the group allocation. During validation, the model predicted progression to ophthalmopathy a median of approximately 7 months ahead of onset, with approximately 70% sensitivity and 72.22% specificity. Ophthalmopathy was separated from stable hyperthyroidism by a 13 V-J signature model, with 85% to 90% sensitivity and about 81% specificity obtained in cross-validation and 80%/75% obtained in testing. Most expanded thyroid clonotypes (frequency above 0.001) were also found in blood, which suggests that blood repertoires may mirror thyroid immune responses.

Hyperthyroidism patients were newly diagnosed, with disease duration under 2 months, and aged 18 to 65 years. Patients with uncontrolled infections, other autoimmune diseases, pregnancy or lactation were excluded. Diagnoses were established on the basis of clinical symptoms, serum thyroxine and TRAb, thyroid ultrasound, and orbital computed tomography. For progressor patients, blood was drawn at the first diagnosis of hyperthyroidism, before any ophthalmopathy symptoms had appeared. PBMCs were separated from 7.5 to 10 ml of fresh peripheral blood using Ficoll-Paque density gradient centrifugation. Progressor patients were first diagnosed with Graves' hyperthyroidism and then developed ophthalmopathy during follow-up. Total RNA was extracted with Trizol reagent, and quality was checked on an Agilent 2100 Bioanalyzer. There are many counts of this clonotype. Its antigen target is currently unknown. Base qualities are missing; no much larger clone stands one base away.

Amplification of TCR beta CDR3 regions was carried out from RNA transcripts. A first-round RT-PCR of the TCR CDR3 used the HTBI primer set with the Qiagen OneStep RT-PCR kit. The libraries were constructed in a second round of multiplex PCR and then size-selected and purified. Sequencing of the libraries was done on an Illumina HiSeq2000 using paired-end 100 bp reads. Processing in the source paper ran as follows. Raw data were processed with SOAPnuke, discarding reads with adapters, uncalled bases, mean Phred below 15, or no exact constant-primer or identifier match. High-quality paired reads were merged with COPE v1.2.5, and unique nucleotide sequences were defined as clonotypes. MiTCR v1.1 was used to align the clonotypes against IMGT TRBV, TRBD and TRBJ reference segments. The analysis included only V-J combinations with a frequency above 0.0001, which together covered around 99% of the repertoires. The TCS score was defined as the ratio of F50 (clonal expansion) to E x V (chaos), calculated using BLOSUM62-based TCRdist between CDR3 peptides within each V-J. Welch's t-statistics and random forest reduced 500 to 550 V-J features to 13, which were used in a naive Bayes classifier (R e1071). TCRdb took the public reads, trimmed them with fastp at Q25, ran MiXCR for clone calling and kept in-frame beta chains. Each entry merges the rows of one CDR3 protein and shows their most common DNA and genes. The V and J calls and clone size come from TCRdb's table, not from the authors' own analysis. Across this sample there are under 750,000 distinct CDR3 sequences, with approximately 18% seen only once. The ten largest clones represent roughly a sixth of the sample.

Trimming costs V 1 base and J 8 bases, and their ends lie 11 bases apart. The CDR3 runs 14 residues from the cysteine to the phenylalanine. Only the CDR3 part of the read is kept: 42 bases, read in frame from the first base. The sequenced sample was blood. The TCR comes from a woman between 45 and 60 years old with Graves' hyperthyroidism that later progressed to Graves' ophthalmopathy. The rearranged segments are TRBV12-3 or TRBV12-4 and TRBJ1-4; the D gene cannot be resolved reliably. The nucleotide sequence reads TGTGCCAGCAGTTTAGGGGCCAGTGGGGAAAAACTGTTTTTT. Translated, it gives CASSLGASGEKLFF.